The rows below give T cell receptor beta chains drawn from one sample of a study of patients and donors after allogeneic stem cell transplantation. A single record per CDR3 protein comes from TCRdb applying MiXCR to the RT-PCR reads. The repertoire holds 400,000 to 500,000 distinct CDR3 sequences, with 15% to 20% as singletons. Sequencing used blood, either unsorted or a sorted T cell fraction (not recorded which). All receptors come from a human donor who was either an allogeneic HSCT recipient or a stem cell or donor lymphocyte infusion donor (not recorded which). It is not recorded whose cells these are; they may come from a transplant donor. Both conserved end residues are trimmed from each CDR3.

V	CDR3
TRBV11-2	ASSRPRQGSDYGYT
TRBV4-1	ASSQALLLDKLF
TRBV12-3/TRBV12-4	ASSLSRGLTNEQY
TRBV12-3/TRBV12-4	ASSIMGTSGNEQF
TRBV11-2	ASSEWTSGVYRNTGELF
TRBV12-3/TRBV12-4	ASSLTGVGEKLF
TRBV4-1	VSSPGTSRNEQF
TRBV12-3/TRBV12-4	ASSLEGTEETQY
TRBV30	AWSPPGLGFEQF
TRBV11-2	ASSHLMYGGHRADTQY
TRBV5-1	ASSQTETAGRYEQY
TRBV20-1	SARWGYPDTEAF
TRBV29-1	SVEWTGGVTGELF
TRBV5-1	ASSSRDRDSITMATEAF
TRBV12-3/TRBV12-4	ASRERGVNTGELF
TRBV6-1	ASSVWSQY
TRBV10-3	AIRDSHDNEQF
TRBV5-5	ASSLDRGNYEQY
TRBV6-1	ASSPGDRGKYEQY
TRBV7-6	ASSLGQGTNTGELF
TRBV2	ASSQQTGPGEPQH
TRBV7-2	ASSRDRGRSGYT
TRBV20-1	SATFGVGEETQY
TRBV18	ASFGTSGRETQY
TRBV4-3	ASSQDWSRPTEKLF
TRBV7-9	ASSLGGTDTDTQY
TRBV6-9	ASYRDRPNEKLF
TRBV7-8	ASSLGLAGGMAGELF
TRBV24-1	ATSDWQETQY
TRBV4-3	ASSQGLAGGRTGELF
TRBV12-3/TRBV12-4	ASSELQGLGEKLF
TRBV7-9	ASSHREGPQKQY
TRBV11-3	ASSPGGTFNPGELF
TRBV6-5	ASSYTSGEYEQY
TRBV6-1	ASRTGTSLDEQY
TRBV20-1	SASPPGSTDTQY
TRBV6-4	ASSDGWGYKTDTQY
TRBV6-1	ASSPRGYTYEQY
TRBV12-3/TRBV12-4	ASTNMGNTEAF
TRBV3-1	ASSTPTGGALSSSYT
TRBV20-1	SAPDRVGGTDTQY
TRBV5-6	ASSPPRGTATGELF
TRBV2	ASVVQENSPLH
TRBV29-1	SVAGLVSTGELF
TRBV3-1	ASSQEGTSGSYEQY
TRBV12-3/TRBV12-4	ASSLSSTGYEQY
TRBV5-1	ASSLEGQKQETQY
TRBV7-9	ASSPRPGGETQY
TRBV12-3/TRBV12-4	ASRFSGGGTDTQY
TRBV11-3	ASSFPRRGLYTEAF
TRBV18	ASSPWTSGEQY